The clone carrying this T cell receptor (beta chain) was recorded once. Antigen unknown. TCRdb's table, derived via immunoSEQ multiplex PCR, lists solely in-frame clones and lacks some. Of about 98,000 clones in the sample, roughly 87% are singletons; the top ten hold 3.9%. This entry is derived from a study of cytomegalovirus exposure and HLA in healthy donors. Whole-study results and caveats: Listed as cytomegalovirus-associated were about 160 TCR beta chains. The TCR clusters that emerged in the first cohort tended, a later analysis found, to co-occur in the roughly 130 validation repertoires.

CDR3 size: 20 residues. Per germline, CDR1 MDHEN and CDR2 SYDVKM. V shed 5 bases and J 2 bases; nucleotides not matched to a gene: 16. Sequencing used PBMCs. The rearrangement links TRBV28 to TRBJ2-6; 9 nucleotides align to TRBD1. This clonotype was obtained from a woman aged 25 to 39 in good health and CMV-seronegative. CDR3 sequence reads: CASSQERGTGYTAGANVLTF. CDR3 DNA sequence: TGTGCCAGCAGTCAGGAAAGGGGGACAGGGTATACAGCTGGGGCCAACGTCCTGACTTTC.